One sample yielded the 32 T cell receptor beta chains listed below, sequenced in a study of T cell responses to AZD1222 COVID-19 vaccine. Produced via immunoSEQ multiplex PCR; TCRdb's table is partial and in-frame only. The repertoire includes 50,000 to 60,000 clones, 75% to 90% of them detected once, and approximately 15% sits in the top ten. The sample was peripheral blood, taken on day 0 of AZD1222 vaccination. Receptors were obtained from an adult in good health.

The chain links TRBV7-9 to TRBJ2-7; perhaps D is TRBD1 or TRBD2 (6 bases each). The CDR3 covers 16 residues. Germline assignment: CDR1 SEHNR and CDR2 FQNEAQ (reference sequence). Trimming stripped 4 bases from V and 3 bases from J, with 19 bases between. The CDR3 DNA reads TGTGCCAGCAGCTCGGGGGCCCGGGACGGCGACTACGAGCAGTACTTC. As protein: CASSSGARDGDYEQYF.

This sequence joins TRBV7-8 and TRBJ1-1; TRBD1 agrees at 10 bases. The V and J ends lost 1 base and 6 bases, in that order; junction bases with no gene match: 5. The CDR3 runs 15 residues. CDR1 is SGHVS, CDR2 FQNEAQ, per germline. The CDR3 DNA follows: TGTGCCAGCAGCTTAGAAAGACAGGGGGCGGCTGAAGCTTTCTTT. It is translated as CASSLERQGAAEAFF.

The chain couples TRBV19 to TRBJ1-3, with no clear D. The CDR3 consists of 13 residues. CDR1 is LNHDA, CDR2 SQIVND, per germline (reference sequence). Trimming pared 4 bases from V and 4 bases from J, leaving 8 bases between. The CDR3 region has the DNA TGTGCCAGTAGTACGACATTGGGAAACACCATATATTTT. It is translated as CASSTTLGNTIYF.

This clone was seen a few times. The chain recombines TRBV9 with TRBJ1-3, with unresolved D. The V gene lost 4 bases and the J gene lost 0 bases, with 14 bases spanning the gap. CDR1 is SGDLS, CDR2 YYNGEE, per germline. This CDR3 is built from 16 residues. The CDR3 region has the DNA TGTGCCAGCAGCCCCCAGGCGGCGAACTCTGGAAACACCATATATTTT. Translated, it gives CASSPQAANSGNTIYF.

CDR3 region: CASSYDREAFF. In DNA, the CDR3 is TGTGCCAGCAGTTACGACAGAGAAGCTTTCTTT. The V gene is TRBV6-2 or TRBV6-3, the J gene TRBJ1-1, with a tentative D call TRBD1 (5 bases). Trimming pared 2 bases from V and 8 bases from J, leaving 6 bases between. The germline V gene encodes CDR1 MNHEY and CDR2 SVGEGT. The CDR3 runs to 11 residues.

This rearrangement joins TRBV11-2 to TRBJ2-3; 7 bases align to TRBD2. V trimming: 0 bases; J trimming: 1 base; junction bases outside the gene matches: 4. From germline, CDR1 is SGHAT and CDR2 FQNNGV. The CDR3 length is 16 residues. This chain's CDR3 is CASSLDPGGRTDTQYF. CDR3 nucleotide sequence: TGTGCCAGCAGCTTAGATCCGGGGGGTCGCACAGATACGCAGTATTTT.

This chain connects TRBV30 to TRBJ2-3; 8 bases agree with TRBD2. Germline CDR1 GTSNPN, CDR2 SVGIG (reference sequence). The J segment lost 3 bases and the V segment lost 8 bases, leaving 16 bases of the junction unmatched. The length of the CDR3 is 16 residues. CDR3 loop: CAQASGSLLFTDTQYF. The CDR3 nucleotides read TGTGCCCAGGCGAGCGGGAGTTTATTATTTACAGATACGCAGTATTTT.

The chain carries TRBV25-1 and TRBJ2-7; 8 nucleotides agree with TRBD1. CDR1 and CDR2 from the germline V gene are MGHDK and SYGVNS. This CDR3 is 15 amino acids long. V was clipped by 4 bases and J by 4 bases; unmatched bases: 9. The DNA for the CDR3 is TGTGCCAGCAGTGGTGATACCAGGGGGCGATACGAGCAGTACTTC. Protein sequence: CASSGDTRGRYEQYF.

CDR3: CASSGNRGGETQYF. The CDR3 region has the DNA TGTGCCAGCTCCGGGAACCGGGGAGGGGAGACCCAGTACTTC. This sequence joins TRBV2 and TRBJ2-5, with 7 bases fitting TRBD2. Germline values: CDR1 SNHLY, CDR2 FYNNEI. Trimming removed 8 bases from V and 5 bases from J; junction bases left unmatched: 11. The CDR3 runs to 14 residues. Filled out from reference TRBV2 and TRBJ2-5, the complete variable domain reads EPEVTQTPSHQVTQMGQEVILRCVPISNHLYFYWYRQILGQKVEFLVSFYNNEISEKSEIFDDQFSVERPDGSNFTLKIRSTKLEDSAMYFCASSGNRGGETQYFGPGTRLLVL.

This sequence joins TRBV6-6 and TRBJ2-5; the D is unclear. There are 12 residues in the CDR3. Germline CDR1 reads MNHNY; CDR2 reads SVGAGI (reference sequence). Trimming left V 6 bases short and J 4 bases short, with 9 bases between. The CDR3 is CASRWKSETQYF. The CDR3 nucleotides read TGTGCCAGCAGATGGAAGTCAGAGACCCAGTACTTC.

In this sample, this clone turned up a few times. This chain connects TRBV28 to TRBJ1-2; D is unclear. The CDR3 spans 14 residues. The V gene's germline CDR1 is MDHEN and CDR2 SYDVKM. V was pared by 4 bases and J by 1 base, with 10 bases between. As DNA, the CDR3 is TGTGCCAGCAGTTCATCTCCCCTTAACTATGGCTACACCTTC. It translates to CASSSSPLNYGYTF.

The CDR3 region has the DNA TGTGCTAGTGGCCCCGGACAGGAGCTAAATTCACCCCTCCACTTT. Translation gives CASGPGQELNSPLHF. This chain uses TRBV12-5 with TRBJ1-6; 7 bases align to TRBD1. Germline-derived CDR1 and CDR2 are LGHNT and FRNRAP. The CDR3 is 15 residues long. J lost 7 bases, V lost 6 bases, and 9 bases had no gene match.

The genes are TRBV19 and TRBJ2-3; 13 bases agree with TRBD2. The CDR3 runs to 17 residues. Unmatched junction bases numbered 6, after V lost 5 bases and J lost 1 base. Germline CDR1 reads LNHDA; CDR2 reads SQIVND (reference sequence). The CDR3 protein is CASSWTSGSSGTDTQYF. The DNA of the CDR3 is TGTGCCAGTAGTTGGACTAGCGGGAGTAGCGGCACAGATACGCAGTATTTT.

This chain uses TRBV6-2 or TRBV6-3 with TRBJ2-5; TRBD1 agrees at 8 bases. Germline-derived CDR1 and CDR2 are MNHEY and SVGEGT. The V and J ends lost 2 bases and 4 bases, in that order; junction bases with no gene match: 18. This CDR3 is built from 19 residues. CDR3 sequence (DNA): TGTGCCAGCAGTTACGTTGGCAGGGGGCGTGAAGGGTACGGAGAGACCCAGTACTTC. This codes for CASSYVGRGREGYGETQYF.

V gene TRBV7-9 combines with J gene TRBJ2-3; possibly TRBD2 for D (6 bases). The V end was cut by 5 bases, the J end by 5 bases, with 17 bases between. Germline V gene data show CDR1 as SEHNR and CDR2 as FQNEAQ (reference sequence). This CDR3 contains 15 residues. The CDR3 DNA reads TGTGCCAGCAGCAGCTGGAGGGAGAGGAGAGATACGCAGTATTTT. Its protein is CASSSWRERRDTQYF.

The DNA of the CDR3 is TGTGCCAGCTCGCCGAAGGACAGCCTCTCCTACGAGCAGTACTTC. Its translation is CASSPKDSLSYEQYF. The rearrangement links TRBV18 to TRBJ2-7; D is perhaps TRBD1 (6 bases). Germline assignment: CDR1 KGHSH and CDR2 LQKENI. The CDR3 loop spans 15 amino acids. Trimming shortened V by 6 bases and J by 0 bases, and 15 bases separated the two germline ends.

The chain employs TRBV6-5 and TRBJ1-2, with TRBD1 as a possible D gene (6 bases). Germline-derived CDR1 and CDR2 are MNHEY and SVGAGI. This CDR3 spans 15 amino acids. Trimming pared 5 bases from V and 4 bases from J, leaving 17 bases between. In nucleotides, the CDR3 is TGTGCCAGCAGTCCCGGACAGCCACGAACCTATGGCTACACCTTC. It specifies CASSPGQPRTYGYTF.

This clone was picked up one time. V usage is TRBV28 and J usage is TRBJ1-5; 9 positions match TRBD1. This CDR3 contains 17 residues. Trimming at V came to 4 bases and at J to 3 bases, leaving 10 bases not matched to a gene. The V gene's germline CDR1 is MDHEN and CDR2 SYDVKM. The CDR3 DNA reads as TGTGCCAGCAGTTCATCCTCGGGGACAGGGCCCAATCAGCCCCAGCATTTT. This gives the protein CASSSSSGTGPNQPQHF.

The CDR3 DNA follows: TGTGCCAGCAGCCCCCTAGCGGGTTCGAGGTGGGAGGGCCGATACGAGCAGTACTTC. Protein product: CASSPLAGSRWEGRYEQYF. The gene calls are TRBV7-9 and TRBJ2-7, with TRBD2 identical over 8 bases. The CDR3 spans 19 residues. Germline CDR1 SEHNR, CDR2 FQNEAQ (reference sequence). V shed 5 bases, J shed 4 bases, and the junction held 22 bases outside the gene matches. Based on the CDR3 plus reference TRBV7-9 and TRBJ2-7, the full variable domain is DTGVSQNPRHKITKRGQNVTFRCDPISEHNRLYWYRQTLGQGPEFLTYFQNEAQLEKSRLLSDRFSAERPKGSFSTLEIQRTEQGDSAMYLCASSPLAGSRWEGRYEQYFGPGTRLTVT.

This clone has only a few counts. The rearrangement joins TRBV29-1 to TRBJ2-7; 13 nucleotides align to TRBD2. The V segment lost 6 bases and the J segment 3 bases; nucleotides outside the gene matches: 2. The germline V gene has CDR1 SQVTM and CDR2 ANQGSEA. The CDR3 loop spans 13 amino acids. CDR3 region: CSVGLAGVYEQYF. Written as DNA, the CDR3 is TGCAGCGTCGGACTAGCGGGAGTCTACGAGCAGTACTTC.

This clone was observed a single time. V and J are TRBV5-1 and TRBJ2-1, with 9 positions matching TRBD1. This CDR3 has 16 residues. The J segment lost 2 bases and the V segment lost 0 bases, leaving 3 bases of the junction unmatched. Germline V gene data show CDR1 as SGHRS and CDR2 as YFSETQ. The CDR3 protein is CASSLGGTGPYNEQFF. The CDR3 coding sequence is TGCGCCAGCAGCTTGGGGGGGACAGGGCCCTACAATGAGCAGTTCTTC.

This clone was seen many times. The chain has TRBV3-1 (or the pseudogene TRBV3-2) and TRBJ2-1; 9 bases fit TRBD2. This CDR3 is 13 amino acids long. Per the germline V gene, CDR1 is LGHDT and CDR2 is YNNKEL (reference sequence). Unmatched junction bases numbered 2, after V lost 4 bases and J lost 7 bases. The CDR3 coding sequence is TGTGCCAGCAGCCGGGGACTAGCAAATGAGCAGTTCTTC. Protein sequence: CASSRGLANEQFF.

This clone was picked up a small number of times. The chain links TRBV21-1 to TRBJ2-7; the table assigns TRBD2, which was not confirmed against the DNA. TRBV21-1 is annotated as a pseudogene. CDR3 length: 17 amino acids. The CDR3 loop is CASNKVSGLAGDYEQYF. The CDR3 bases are TGTGCCAGCAACAAAGTCAGTGGACTAGCGGGAGACTACGAGCAGTACTTC.

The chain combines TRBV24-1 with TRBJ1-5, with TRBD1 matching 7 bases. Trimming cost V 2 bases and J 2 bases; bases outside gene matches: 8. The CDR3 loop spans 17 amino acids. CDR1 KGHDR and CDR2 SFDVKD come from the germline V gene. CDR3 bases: TGTGCCACCAGTGATTCCCGACAGGGTTTTGGCAATCAGCCCCAGCATTTT. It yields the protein CATSDSRQGFGNQPQHF.

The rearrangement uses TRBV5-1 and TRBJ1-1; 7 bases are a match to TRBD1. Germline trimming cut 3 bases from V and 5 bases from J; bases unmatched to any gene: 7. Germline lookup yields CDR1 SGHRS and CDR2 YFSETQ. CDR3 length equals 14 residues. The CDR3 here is CASSYGQEGTEAFF. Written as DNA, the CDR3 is TGCGCCAGCAGCTATGGACAGGAGGGGACTGAAGCTTTCTTT. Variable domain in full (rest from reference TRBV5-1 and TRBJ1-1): KAGVTQTPRYLIKTRGQQVTLSCSPISGHRSVSWYQQTPGQGLQFLFEYFSETQRNKGNFPGRFSGRQFSNSRSEMNVSTLELGDSALYLCASSYGQEGTEAFFGQGTRLTVV.

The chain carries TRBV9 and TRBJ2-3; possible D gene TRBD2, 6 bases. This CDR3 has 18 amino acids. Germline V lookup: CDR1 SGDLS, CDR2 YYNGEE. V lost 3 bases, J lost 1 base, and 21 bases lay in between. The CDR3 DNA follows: TGTGCCAGCAGCGCCCACGAGAAGGGAGGATTTGGCACAGATACGCAGTATTTT. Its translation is CASSAHEKGGFGTDTQYF.

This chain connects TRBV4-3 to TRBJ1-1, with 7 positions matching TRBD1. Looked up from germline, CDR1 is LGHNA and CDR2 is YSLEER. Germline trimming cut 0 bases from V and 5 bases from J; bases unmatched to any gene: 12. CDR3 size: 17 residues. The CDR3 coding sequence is TGCGCCAGCAGCCAAGATTCCGGAGGGGGCGGGCGGACTGAAGCTTTCTTT. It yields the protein CASSQDSGGGGRTEAFF.

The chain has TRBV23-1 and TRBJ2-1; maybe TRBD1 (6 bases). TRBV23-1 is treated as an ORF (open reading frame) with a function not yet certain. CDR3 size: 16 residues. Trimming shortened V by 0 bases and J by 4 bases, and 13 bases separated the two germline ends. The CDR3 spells CASSQSDGQRYNEQFF. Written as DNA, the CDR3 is TGCGCCAGCAGTCAATCCGATGGACAGAGATACAATGAGCAGTTCTTC.

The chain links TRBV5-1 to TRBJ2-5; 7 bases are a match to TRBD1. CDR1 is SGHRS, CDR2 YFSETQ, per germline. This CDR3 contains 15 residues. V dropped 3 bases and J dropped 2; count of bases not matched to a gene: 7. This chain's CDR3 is CASSWAGTAQETQYF. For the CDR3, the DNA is TGCGCCAGCAGCTGGGCCGGGACAGCTCAAGAGACCCAGTACTTC.

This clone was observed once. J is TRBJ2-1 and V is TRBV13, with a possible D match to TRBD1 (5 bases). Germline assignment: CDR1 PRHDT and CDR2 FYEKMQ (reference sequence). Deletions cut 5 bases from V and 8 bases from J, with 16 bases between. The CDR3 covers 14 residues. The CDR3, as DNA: TGTGCCAGCAGCCGCCGATTACAGGCCGATGAGCAGTTCTTC. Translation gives CASSRRLQADEQFF.

The CDR3, as DNA: TGCGCCAGCAGCTTGCTGGCTGATGAGCAGTTCTTC. Its protein product is CASSLLADEQFF. This chain joins TRBV5-1 and TRBJ2-1; D is uncertain. CDR1 and CDR2 (germline): SGHRS, YFSETQ. There are 12 residues in the CDR3. Deletions cut 1 base from V and 8 bases from J, with 7 bases between.

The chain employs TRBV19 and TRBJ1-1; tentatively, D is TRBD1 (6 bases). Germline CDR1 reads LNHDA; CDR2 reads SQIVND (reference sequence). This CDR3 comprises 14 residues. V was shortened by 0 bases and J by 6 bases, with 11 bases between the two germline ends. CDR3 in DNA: TGTGCCAGTAGTATAGATCAGGGGAGGTCTGAAGCTTTCTTT. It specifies CASSIDQGRSEAFF.